The rows below give T cell receptor beta chains drawn from one sample of a study of regulatory T cells in long-lasting Graves disease. TCRdb fed the multiplex PCR reads into MiXCR, producing one record per CDR3 protein. Of 350,000 to 450,000 distinct CDR3 sequences in the sample, about an eighth were seen once. This same sample was also taken into another study, of T cells in Graves' hyperthyroidism and ophthalmopathy.

The material sequenced was peripheral blood mononuclear cells (PBMCs), taken at new diagnosis, from a patient treated with antithyroid drugs. Receptors were obtained from a woman aged 18-35 years with Graves disease. Both conserved end residues are part of each CDR3. D genes are given only for firm matches. Only part of the rows carry a size: once, few, many, or a class if the clone is expanded.

TRBV27	TRBJ2-7	few	NA	CASSLLPGDEQYF	TGTGCCAGCAGTTTATTGCCCGGGGACGAGCAGTACTTC
TRBV6-2/TRBV6-3	TRBJ2-1	many	NA	CASSYSKAGPNNEQFF	TGTGCCAGCAGTTACTCCAAAGCAGGGCCGAACAATGAGCAGTTCTTC
TRBV29-1	TRBJ1-3	NA	NA	CSVEDWDTGSGNTIYF	TGCAGCGTTGAAGATTGGGACACTGGCTCTGGAAACACCATATATTTT
TRBV20-1	TRBJ1-2	few	TRBD1	CSAWTGPNYGYTF	TGCAGTGCATGGACAGGGCCTAACTATGGCTACACCTTC
TRBV27	TRBJ1-1	many	TRBD1	CASSSMTGTEAFF	TGTGCCAGCAGTTCGATGACAGGGACTGAAGCTTTCTTT
TRBV29-1	TRBJ2-5	many	NA	CSVETQRGFQETQYF	TGCAGCGTTGAAACTCAACGGGGGTTCCAAGAGACCCAGTACTTC
TRBV6-2/TRBV6-3	TRBJ1-6	many	NA	CASSYRGGSPLHF	TGTGCCAGCAGTTACAGGGGTGGCTCACCCCTCCACTTT
TRBV27	TRBJ1-5	many	TRBD1	CASSLRTGGSQPQHF	TGTGCCAGCAGTTTAAGGACAGGGGGTAGTCAGCCCCAGCATTTT
TRBV2	TRBJ1-2	NA	NA	CASSDENYGYTF	TGTGCCAGCAGTGATGAGAACTATGGCTACACCTTC
TRBV7-6	TRBJ2-2	many	NA	CASSPRPTEGELFF	TGTGCCAGCAGCCCCCGTCCAACTGAAGGGGAGCTGTTTTTT
TRBV6-2/TRBV6-3	TRBJ1-1	many	NA	CASSYLPGAGSNTEAFF	TGTGCCAGCAGTTACCTCCCTGGAGCGGGATCGAACACTGAAGCTTTCTTT
TRBV2	TRBJ2-7	few	NA	CASSRGRGDEQYF	TGTGCCAGCAGTAGGGGCAGGGGAGACGAGCAGTACTTC
TRBV10-3	TRBJ1-1	many	TRBD1	CAIRGTGITEAFF	TGTGCCATCAGAGGGACAGGGATCACTGAAGCTTTCTTT
TRBV19	TRBJ2-7	few	NA	CASSYGQTSSYEQYF	TGTGCCAGTAGTTACGGCCAAACAAGCTCCTACGAGCAGTACTTC
TRBV20-1	TRBJ2-7	many	TRBD2	CSARDSRTSGSHHYEQYF	TGCAGTGCTAGAGATAGCAGAACTAGCGGGAGTCATCACTACGAGCAGTACTTC
TRBV4-1	TRBJ1-2	few	NA	CASSQPTGPGGGYTF	TGCGCCAGCAGCCAACCGACCGGGCCGGGAGGCGGCTACACCTTC
TRBV6-5	TRBJ2-2	many	NA	CASSYSYRSNTGELFF	TGTGCCAGCAGTTACTCGTACAGGTCGAACACCGGGGAGCTGTTTTTT
TRBV20-1	TRBJ1-6	NA	TRBD1	CSAGQGHNSPLHF	TGCAGTGCCGGACAGGGTCATAATTCACCCCTCCACTTT
TRBV5-5	TRBJ2-2	many	NA	CASSERQKPTGELFF	TGTGCCAGCAGCGAACGACAGAAACCCACCGGGGAGCTGTTTTTT
TRBV20-1	TRBJ1-1	many	TRBD1	CSAREGQGSWAEAFF	TGCAGTGCTAGGGAAGGACAGGGATCGTGGGCTGAAGCTTTCTTT
TRBV12-3/TRBV12-4	TRBJ2-2	many	TRBD1	CASSQGQVIHGELFF	TGTGCCAGCAGCCAGGGACAGGTCATCCACGGGGAGCTGTTTTTT
TRBV15	TRBJ2-1	NA	TRBD2	CATSRSLAGGRFF	TGTGCCACCAGCAGGTCCCTAGCGGGGGGCCGGTTCTTC
TRBV15	TRBJ1-6	many	NA	CATSGPEWNSPLHF	TGTGCCACTTCTGGTCCCGAATGGAATTCACCCCTCCACTTT
TRBV27	TRBJ2-7	NA	TRBD2	CASSWAAGAYEQYF	TGTGCCAGCAGTTGGGCAGCGGGAGCCTACGAGCAGTACTTC
TRBV24-1	TRBJ2-1	many	NA	CATSGLLNEQFF	TGTGCCACCAGTGGACTACTCAATGAGCAGTTCTTC
TRBV6-5	TRBJ1-6	many	NA	CASSSPRYSPLHF	TGTGCCAGCAGTTCTCCCAGGTATTCACCCCTCCACTTT
TRBV20-1	TRBJ2-3	many	TRBD2	CSARDLAGRESTDTQYF	TGCAGTGCTAGAGATTTGGCCGGGAGGGAAAGCACAGATACGCAGTATTTT
TRBV20-1	TRBJ1-1	many	NA	CSATGGNTEAFF	TGCAGTGCTACGGGTGGGAACACTGAAGCTTTCTTT
TRBV20-1	TRBJ1-6	NA	NA	CSAISSPLRGSSYNSPLHF	TGCAGTGCTATCTCTTCCCCACTTAGGGGCAGCTCCTATAATTCACCCCTCCACTTT
TRBV2	TRBJ1-4	many	NA	CASRRTANEKLFF	TGTGCCAGCAGGCGTACCGCTAATGAAAAACTGTTTTTT
TRBV5-1	TRBJ1-2	NA	NA	CASSLTGLHGYTF	TGCGCCAGCAGCTTGACAGGGTTGCATGGCTACACCTTC
TRBV5-1	TRBJ1-1	few	NA	CASSLEGGGIPEAFF	TGCGCCAGCAGCTTGGAGGGAGGGGGGATCCCTGAAGCTTTCTTT
TRBV4-1	TRBJ1-5	few	TRBD1	CASSQGPGQVNQPQHF	TGCGCCAGCAGCCAAGGGCCGGGACAGGTAAACCAGCCCCAGCATTTT
TRBV12-3/TRBV12-4	TRBJ1-5	many	NA	CASSLTGSRVEPQHF	TGTGCCAGCAGTTTAACAGGGTCCAGGGTTGAGCCCCAGCATTTT
TRBV9	TRBJ2-3	few	NA	CASRGSLGKDTDTQYF	TGTGCCAGCCGCGGGTCGTTGGGAAAGGACACAGATACGCAGTATTTT
TRBV27	TRBJ1-3	many	NA	CASKLTGDSGNTIYF	TGTGCCAGCAAACTAACAGGAGACTCTGGAAACACCATATATTTT
TRBV19	TRBJ1-6	many	NA	CASSTPGLASPLHF	TGTGCCAGTTCAACCCCAGGGCTTGCATCACCCCTCCACTTT
TRBV4-3	TRBJ2-7	many	NA	CASSQDVAAVIEQYF	TGCGCCAGCAGCCAAGATGTGGCGGCGGTGATCGAGCAGTACTTC
TRBV7-8	TRBJ2-1	few	TRBD2	CASSPLGLAGGPIRSDEQFF	TGTGCCAGCAGCCCGCTGGGACTAGCGGGGGGGCCTATTCGGTCGGATGAGCAGTTCTTC
TRBV7-3	TRBJ1-2	NA	TRBD1	CASSRGGQGAVGYTF	TGTGCCAGCAGCCGAGGGGGACAGGGGGCCGTTGGCTACACCTTC
TRBV27	TRBJ1-1	many	TRBD1	CASSSRTGTGKGTEAFF	TGTGCCAGCAGTTCACGTACCGGGACAGGGAAAGGCACTGAAGCTTTCTTT
TRBV6-5	TRBJ1-1	many	TRBD1	CASSYQGAVTEAFF	TGTGCCAGCAGTTACCAGGGGGCGGTCACTGAAGCTTTCTTT
TRBV12-3/TRBV12-4	TRBJ2-3	NA	TRBD1	CASSSVGQGPMRDTQYF	TGTGCCAGCAGCTCGGTAGGACAGGGGCCCATGAGGGATACGCAGTATTTT
TRBV28	TRBJ1-1	many	NA	CASSSPGSVNTEAFF	TGTGCCAGCAGTTCTCCCGGGAGCGTGAACACTGAAGCTTTCTTT
TRBV7-9	TRBJ1-1	many	NA	CASSSGHMNTEAFF	TGTGCCAGCAGCTCGGGACATATGAACACTGAAGCTTTCTTT
TRBV27	TRBJ1-1	NA	NA	CTSGGAWTEAFF	TGTACTAGCGGGGGCGCGTGGACTGAAGCTTTCTTT
TRBV15	TRBJ2-4	many	NA	CATSRDQEADIQYF	TGTGCCACCAGCAGAGATCAGGAGGCGGACATTCAGTACTTC
TRBV6-1	TRBJ2-4	few	NA	CASNSGAENIQYF	TGTGCCAGTAATTCAGGTGCCGAAAACATTCAGTACTTC
TRBV28	TRBJ2-3	many	NA	CASSLRLVDTQYF	TGTGCCAGCAGTTTACGACTAGTAGATACGCAGTATTTT
TRBV20-1	TRBJ1-2	few	NA	CSASSQRTVAGYTF	TGCAGTGCTTCTTCCCAGAGAACGGTGGCTGGCTACACCTTC
TRBV5-1	TRBJ2-7	once	NA	CASGLRAPGSGEQYF	TGCGCCAGCGGCTTGCGGGCTCCAGGTTCGGGGGAGCAGTACTTC
TRBV12-3/TRBV12-4	TRBJ2-5	many	TRBD1	CASRDRVRQETQYF	TGTGCCAGCAGGGACAGGGTCCGCCAAGAGACCCAGTACTTC
TRBV11-2	TRBJ2-1	many	TRBD2	CASSSLAGTYNEQFF	TGTGCCAGCAGTTCGCTAGCGGGGACCTACAATGAGCAGTTCTTC
TRBV20-1	TRBJ2-1	NA	NA	CSARDYETGHYNEQFF	TGCAGTGCTAGAGATTACGAGACGGGACACTACAATGAGCAGTTCTTC
TRBV20-1	TRBJ1-1	many	TRBD1	CSANRQGLRGEAFF	TGCAGTGCTAATAGACAGGGTTTAAGAGGTGAAGCTTTCTTT